The T cell receptor (beta chain) described here comes from a study of blood T cell repertoires in COVID-19. Overall study context: The samples span acute and convalescent COVID-19 from the United States, Italy and Spain. T cells, B-cell-depleted T cells, or PBMCs supplied cDNA or gDNA.

This CDR3 has 16 amino acids. Germline loops: CDR1 LNHDA, CDR2 SQIVND (reference sequence). The J segment lost 4 bases and the V segment lost 2 bases, leaving 6 bases of the junction unmatched. Study processing details: The authors estimated nucleated cell counts from reference gene primer amplification. The table came from immunoSEQ multiplex PCR; TCRdb's copy has only in-frame clones and leaves some out. From that table come the V and J calls and clone size; the DNA was used to work out D and trimming. The table records around 350,000 clones, around nine tenths of them present only once. Sequencing used peripheral blood. This TCR derives from a human donor in a cohort sampled during active COVID-19. V is TRBV19 and J is TRBJ2-1; 9 bases are a match to TRBD1. CDR3 sequence (DNA): TGTGCCAGTAGTATAAAACACAGGGGGCATTACAATGAGCAGTTCTTC. It codes for CASSIKHRGHYNEQFF.